The clone carrying this T cell receptor beta chain was detected only once. Its antigen remains unidentified. This CDR3 is 11 amino acids long. V was pared by 5 bases and J by 8 bases, with 7 bases between. Germline V gives CDR1 PRHDT, CDR2 FYEKMQ (reference sequence). This specimen comes from a study of cytomegalovirus exposure and HLA in healthy donors. Study summary: It was reported in a later analysis that the 100 to 150 validation repertoires used the same platform as the approximately 690 first-cohort repertoires.

Whole-study findings and limits: Clusters of TCRs from the first cohort tended to co-occur in the 100 to 150 validation repertoires (as a later analysis found).

Generated by immunoSEQ multiplex PCR, the TCRdb table keeps only in-frame clones and is missing some. Here the sample spans 100,000 to 130,000 clones, under 85% being singletons. V usage is TRBV13 and J usage is TRBJ2-1; D remains unclear. The origin of this receptor is a woman under 30 in good health and CMV-seronegative. The specimen sequenced was PBMCs. The CDR3, as DNA: TGTGCCAGCAGCCCAGGCGATGAGCAGTTCTTC. As protein: CASSPGDEQFF. Looking up the rest from reference TRBV13 and TRBJ2-1 gives the full variable domain: AAGVIQSPRHLIKEKRETATLKCYPIPRHDTVYWYQQGPGQDPQFLISFYEKMQSDKGSIPDRFSAQQFSDYHSELNMSSLELGDSALYFCASSPGDEQFFGPGTRLTVL.